A selection of T cell receptor beta chains follows, all from one sample in a study of T-cell reconstitution after alpha-beta-depleted transplantation in children. Via MiXCR, TCRdb re-called the PCR reads, giving one row per CDR3 protein. The table has around 440,000 distinct CDR3 sequences, roughly 15% seen once. Sequencing was performed on PBMCs, mostly from graft donor cells, taken 360 days after TCRalphabeta/CD19-depleted stem cell transplant. These receptor sequences come from a boy in the first two years of life who had a stem cell transplant for Wiskott-Aldrich syndrome, so the T cells may come from the graft donor. Each CDR3 is given with its conserved first and last residue. Each record gives: V gene, J gene, CDR3 length, D gene, clone size, CDR3 protein, CDR3 DNA. The D gene is left open where the match is weak. A row's size may be missing; if present it is once, few, many or a size class.

TRBV10-3,TRBJ2-3,15,TRBD2,few,CAISEPRDYTDTQYF,TGTGCCATCAGTGAGCCTAGGGACTACACAGATACGCAGTATTTT
TRBV20-1,TRBJ2-7,14,-,few,CSARVLGIGDEQYF,TGCAGTGCTAGAGTTTTGGGGATAGGAGACGAGCAGTACTTC
TRBV12-3/TRBV12-4,TRBJ2-1,13,TRBD2,many,CASRLAGGNEQFF,TGTGCCAGCAGGCTAGCGGGGGGGAATGAGCAGTTCTTC
TRBV4-2,TRBJ2-1,15,TRBD2,few,CASSQEGGKNNEQFF,TGTGCCAGCAGCCAAGAGGGGGGGAAGAACAATGAGCAGTTCTTC
TRBV24-1,TRBJ2-5,15,TRBD2,-,CATSGGLAGAETQYF,TGTGCCACCAGTGGGGGACTAGCGGGAGCAGAGACCCAGTACTTC
TRBV5-1,TRBJ2-3,16,TRBD2,many,CASSLGLADSTDTQYF,TGCGCCAGCAGCTTGGGACTAGCGGATAGCACAGATACGCAGTATTTT
TRBV24-1,TRBJ2-1,17,TRBD2,few,CATSDTLAGGSYNEQFF,TGTGCCACCAGTGACACCCTAGCGGGGGGCTCCTACAATGAGCAGTTCTTC
TRBV12-3/TRBV12-4,TRBJ2-2,13,-,many,CASSAITAGELFF,TGTGCCAGCAGCGCCATAACGGCCGGGGAGCTGTTTTTT
TRBV7-9,TRBJ1-2,13,-,-,CASSLWSSYGYTF,TGTGCCAGCAGCTTATGGTCTTCCTATGGCTACACCTTC
TRBV12-3/TRBV12-4,TRBJ1-2,13,-,few,CASSMTASYGYTF,TGTGCCAGCAGTATGACAGCGTCCTATGGCTACACCTTC
TRBV19,TRBJ2-1,16,TRBD2,few,CASNGAGGPSYNEQFF,TGTGCCAGTAACGGGGCGGGAGGGCCCTCCTACAATGAGCAGTTCTTC